The rows below give T cell receptor beta chains drawn from one sample of a study of blood T cell repertoires in COVID-19. TCRdb keeps only in-frame clones here, not all; method: immunoSEQ multiplex PCR. The top ten clones hold about 25% of a sample with approximately 130,000 clones, roughly 79% of them seen once. The sequencing input was peripheral blood. All receptors derive from a human donor in a cohort sampled during active COVID-19. CDR3s include the opening cysteine and the closing phenylalanine or tryptophan. D genes are given only for firm matches. For some rows the clone size is stated as once, few or many, or as a class when expanded; others skip it.

D gene: TRBD1
V gene: TRBV29-1
J gene: TRBJ1-5
clone size: -
CDR3 protein: CSVGQGTDQPQHF
CDR3 DNA: TGCAGCGTAGGACAGGGTACGGATCAGCCCCAGCATTTT

D gene: -
V gene: TRBV7-2
J gene: TRBJ2-3
clone size: -
CDR3 protein: CASSPQGTDTQYF
CDR3 DNA: TGTGCCAGCAGCCCGCAGGGTACAGATACGCAGTATTTT

D gene: TRBD1
V gene: TRBV5-1
J gene: TRBJ1-6
clone size: -
CDR3 protein: CASSLTGESSPLHF
CDR3 DNA: TGCGCCAGCAGCTTAACAGGGGAGAGTTCACCCCTCCACTTT

D gene: TRBD1
V gene: TRBV28
J gene: TRBJ1-1
clone size: -
CDR3 protein: CASSPGTASTEAFF
CDR3 DNA: TGTGCCAGCAGCCCCGGGACAGCGTCTACTGAAGCTTTCTTT

D gene: -
V gene: TRBV9
J gene: TRBJ1-5
clone size: -
CDR3 protein: CASSVGYSVGQPQHF
CDR3 DNA: TGTGCCAGCAGCGTAGGATACAGTGTCGGCCAGCCCCAGCATTTT

D gene: TRBD1
V gene: TRBV30
J gene: TRBJ1-6
clone size: -
CDR3 protein: CAWWTGATTPLHF
CDR3 DNA: TGTGCCTGGTGGACAGGAGCTACAACACCCCTCCACTTT

D gene: -
V gene: TRBV24-1
J gene: TRBJ2-5
clone size: -
CDR3 protein: CATSDRFSPGTQYF
CDR3 DNA: TGTGCCACCAGTGATAGGTTCTCCCCGGGGACCCAGTACTTC

D gene: TRBD2
V gene: TRBV5-1
J gene: TRBJ2-3
clone size: once
CDR3 protein: CASSGGLAGAAHTQYF
CDR3 DNA: TGCGCCAGCAGCGGGGGACTAGCGGGAGCAGCACATACGCAGTATTTT

D gene: -
V gene: TRBV5-4
J gene: TRBJ2-7
clone size: -
CDR3 protein: CASSLWDSPREQYF
CDR3 DNA: TGTGCCAGCAGCTTGTGGGACTCCCCTAGGGAGCAGTACTTC

D gene: -
V gene: TRBV10-3
J gene: TRBJ2-1
clone size: -
CDR3 protein: CAISVGGSYNEQFF
CDR3 DNA: TGTGCCATCAGTGTCGGGGGCTCCTACAATGAGCAGTTCTTC

D gene: TRBD2
V gene: TRBV28
J gene: TRBJ2-2
clone size: once
CDR3 protein: CASSLSPAFMTSGNTGELFF
CDR3 DNA: TGTGCCAGCAGTTTATCCCCCGCCTTCATGACTAGCGGGAACACCGGGGAGCTGTTTTTT

D gene: TRBD1
V gene: TRBV28
J gene: TRBJ1-5
clone size: -
CDR3 protein: CASRDRGGGSYSNQPQHF
CDR3 DNA: TGTGCCAGCAGGGACAGGGGAGGGGGGTCGTATAGCAATCAGCCCCAGCATTTT

D gene: -
V gene: TRBV5-5
J gene: TRBJ1-5
clone size: -
CDR3 protein: CASSLIPSWRGNQPQHF
CDR3 DNA: TGTGCCAGCAGCTTAATCCCCTCGTGGAGGGGTAATCAGCCCCAGCATTTT

D gene: -
V gene: TRBV5-1
J gene: TRBJ2-5
clone size: -
CDR3 protein: CASSLYGGGGEETQYF
CDR3 DNA: TGCGCCAGCAGCTTGTACGGTGGCGGAGGGGAAGAGACCCAGTACTTC

D gene: TRBD1
V gene: TRBV6-2/TRBV6-3
J gene: TRBJ2-5
clone size: -
CDR3 protein: CASSKPRGRVETQYF
CDR3 DNA: TGTGCCAGCAGTAAGCCGAGGGGGCGGGTTGAGACCCAGTACTTC

D gene: -
V gene: TRBV9
J gene: TRBJ2-5
clone size: -
CDR3 protein: CASSVSGQETQYF
CDR3 DNA: TGTGCCAGCAGCGTTAGCGGTCAAGAGACCCAGTACTTC

D gene: -
V gene: TRBV5-1
J gene: TRBJ2-5
clone size: once
CDR3 protein: CASSSGRGDWTQYF
CDR3 DNA: TGCGCCAGCAGCTCTGGGAGGGGGGACTGGACCCAGTACTTC

D gene: -
V gene: TRBV30
J gene: TRBJ2-3
clone size: -
CDR3 protein: CAWSVSRYRDTQYF
CDR3 DNA: TGTGCCTGGAGTGTGTCTCGCTACAGGGATACGCAGTATTTT

D gene: -
V gene: TRBV7-2
J gene: TRBJ1-1
clone size: few
CDR3 protein: CASSLYQANTEAFF
CDR3 DNA: TGTGCCAGCAGCTTATATCAAGCGAACACTGAAGCTTTCTTT

D gene: -
V gene: TRBV5-4
J gene: TRBJ2-5
clone size: -
CDR3 protein: CASRGGGTQETQYF
CDR3 DNA: TGTGCCAGCAGGGGTGGCGGGACCCAAGAGACCCAGTACTTC

D gene: -
V gene: TRBV7-9
J gene: TRBJ1-6
clone size: -
CDR3 protein: CASSLVYVYCVPLHF
CDR3 DNA: TGTGCCAGCAGCTTAGTTTATGTGTATTGTGTCCCCCTCCACTTT

D gene: -
V gene: TRBV28
J gene: TRBJ1-5
clone size: -
CDR3 protein: CASSPSYRAGDSNQPQHF
CDR3 DNA: TGTGCCAGCAGCCCCTCCTACAGAGCCGGGGATAGCAATCAGCCCCAGCATTTT

D gene: -
V gene: TRBV28
J gene: TRBJ1-5
clone size: few
CDR3 protein: CASSFSPEGQPQHF
CDR3 DNA: TGTGCCAGCAGTTTTTCCCCGGAGGGGCAGCCCCAGCATTTT

D gene: -
V gene: TRBV4-2
J gene: TRBJ1-1
clone size: -
CDR3 protein: CASSLSTGNTEAFF
CDR3 DNA: TGTGCCAGCAGCCTTTCGACAGGGAACACTGAAGCTTTCTTT

D gene: -
V gene: TRBV28
J gene: TRBJ1-3
clone size: -
CDR3 protein: CASSLYLSTTSGNTIYF
CDR3 DNA: TGTGCCAGCAGTTTATACTTAAGCACCACCTCTGGAAACACCATATATTTT

D gene: -
V gene: TRBV5-8
J gene: TRBJ2-3
clone size: -
CDR3 protein: CASLKWGQAADTQYF
CDR3 DNA: TGTGCCAGTCTTAAGTGGGGACAAGCGGCCGATACGCAGTATTTT

D gene: TRBD1
V gene: TRBV6-2/TRBV6-3
J gene: TRBJ2-7
clone size: -
CDR3 protein: CASSRQGSEQYF
CDR3 DNA: TGTGCCAGCAGTAGACAGGGGTCCGAGCAGTACTTC

D gene: -
V gene: TRBV6-1
J gene: TRBJ1-2
clone size: -
CDR3 protein: CASSEIGSALNYGYTF
CDR3 DNA: TGTGCCAGCAGTGAAATCGGGTCCGCCCTGAACTATGGCTACACCTTC

D gene: -
V gene: TRBV6-2/TRBV6-3
J gene: TRBJ1-1
clone size: -
CDR3 protein: CASSYFTQMKTFF
CDR3 DNA: TGTGCCAGCAGTTATTTCACCCAGATGAAGACTTTCTTT

D gene: -
V gene: TRBV7-9
J gene: TRBJ1-1
clone size: few
CDR3 protein: CASSPRVGSRGDTEAFF
CDR3 DNA: TGTGCCAGCAGCCCAAGAGTCGGGTCCCGCGGGGACACTGAAGCTTTCTTT

D gene: -
V gene: TRBV7-2
J gene: TRBJ1-3
clone size: few
CDR3 protein: CASSLVSAGNTIYF
CDR3 DNA: TGTGCCAGCAGCTTAGTCTCAGCGGGAAACACCATATATTTT

D gene: TRBD1
V gene: TRBV5-4
J gene: TRBJ1-2
clone size: -
CDR3 protein: CASSFPGQGGYGYTF
CDR3 DNA: TGTGCCAGCAGCTTCCCGGGACAGGGAGGCTATGGCTACACCTTC

D gene: TRBD1
V gene: TRBV5-5
J gene: TRBJ1-1
clone size: -
CDR3 protein: CASSLEGTGSYTEAFF
CDR3 DNA: TGTGCCAGCAGCTTGGAAGGGACAGGGAGCTACACTGAAGCTTTCTTT

D gene: TRBD2
V gene: TRBV5-1
J gene: TRBJ2-7
clone size: -
CDR3 protein: CASSFGLAGAYEQYF
CDR3 DNA: TGCGCCAGCAGCTTCGGACTAGCGGGAGCCTACGAGCAGTACTTC

D gene: TRBD1
V gene: TRBV7-9
J gene: TRBJ2-5
clone size: -
CDR3 protein: CASSLGLNRGQWETQYF
CDR3 DNA: TGTGCCAGCAGCTTAGGCTTAAACAGGGGGCAGTGGGAGACCCAGTACTTC

D gene: -
V gene: TRBV28
J gene: TRBJ2-5
clone size: -
CDR3 protein: CASTQSPRTVETQYF
CDR3 DNA: TGTGCCAGCACACAGAGCCCCAGGACAGTGGAGACCCAGTACTTC

D gene: -
V gene: TRBV7-8
J gene: TRBJ2-1
clone size: -
CDR3 protein: CASSTSLYNEQFF
CDR3 DNA: TGTGCCAGCAGTACGAGCCTCTACAATGAGCAGTTCTTC

D gene: TRBD1
V gene: TRBV6-6
J gene: TRBJ2-5
clone size: -
CDR3 protein: CASSYRGQGKETQYF
CDR3 DNA: TGTGCCAGCAGTTACAGGGGGCAGGGAAAAGAGACCCAGTACTTC

D gene: -
V gene: TRBV5-1
J gene: TRBJ2-7
clone size: -
CDR3 protein: CASSLGLAQGPHEQYF
CDR3 DNA: TGCGCCAGCAGCTTGGGCCTAGCGCAAGGGCCCCACGAGCAGTACTTC

D gene: -
V gene: TRBV7-9
J gene: TRBJ1-4
clone size: -
CDR3 protein: CASSRGGVEKLFF
CDR3 DNA: TGTGCCAGCAGCCGCGGGGGGGTTGAAAAACTGTTTTTT

D gene: TRBD1
V gene: TRBV19
J gene: TRBJ1-6
clone size: -
CDR3 protein: CASQFAGTENSPLHF
CDR3 DNA: TGTGCCAGTCAGTTCGCCGGGACAGAGAATTCACCCCTCCACTTT

D gene: TRBD2
V gene: TRBV7-2
J gene: TRBJ2-1
clone size: -
CDR3 protein: CASSVHLGLAGNNEQFF
CDR3 DNA: TGTGCCAGCAGCGTCCACCTAGGACTAGCGGGGAACAATGAGCAGTTCTTC

D gene: -
V gene: TRBV7-8
J gene: TRBJ1-1
clone size: few
CDR3 protein: CASSPRLAGNTEAFF
CDR3 DNA: TGTGCCAGCAGCCCCCGACTCGCGGGGAACACTGAAGCTTTCTTT

D gene: -
V gene: TRBV28
J gene: TRBJ1-1
clone size: -
CDR3 protein: CASSFGGGNTEAFF
CDR3 DNA: TGTGCCAGCAGTTTTGGGGGGGGCAACACTGAAGCTTTCTTT

D gene: -
V gene: TRBV18
J gene: TRBJ1-3
clone size: -
CDR3 protein: CASSPLSKGSWSGNTIYF
CDR3 DNA: TGTGCCAGCTCACCACTTTCCAAGGGGTCTTGGTCTGGAAACACCATATATTTT

D gene: TRBD2
V gene: TRBV4-1
J gene: TRBJ2-3
clone size: -
CDR3 protein: CASSQDPGGTDTQYF
CDR3 DNA: TGCGCCAGCAGCCAAGATCCGGGGGGGACTGATACGCAGTATTTT

D gene: TRBD1
V gene: TRBV29-1
J gene: TRBJ2-7
clone size: -
CDR3 protein: CSFRQGAFYEQYF
CDR3 DNA: TGCAGCTTCCGACAGGGGGCTTTCTACGAGCAGTACTTC

D gene: TRBD2
V gene: TRBV12-5
J gene: TRBJ2-7
clone size: -
CDR3 protein: CASGLGTSGAYEQYF
CDR3 DNA: TGTGCTAGTGGTTTGGGGACTAGCGGAGCCTACGAGCAGTACTTC

D gene: -
V gene: TRBV10-1
J gene: TRBJ1-6
clone size: -
CDR3 protein: CASSEKGLPRGAYNSPLHF
CDR3 DNA: TGCGCCAGCTCGGAAAAGGGACTCCCTCGTGGAGCCTATAATTCACCCCTCCACTTT

D gene: -
V gene: TRBV18
J gene: TRBJ2-5
clone size: -
CDR3 protein: CASSPLRQETQYF
CDR3 DNA: TGTGCCAGCTCACCCCTCCGGCAAGAGACCCAGTACTTC

D gene: -
V gene: TRBV7-2
J gene: TRBJ2-1
clone size: -
CDR3 protein: CASSSRGRGQYNEQFF
CDR3 DNA: TGTGCCAGCAGCTCGAGGGGGCGGGGTCAATACAATGAGCAGTTCTTC